The sequence of this T cell receptor beta chain was determined in a study of cytomegalovirus exposure and HLA in healthy donors. Overall study context: Earlier, 100 million to 120 million unique TCR beta sequences were recovered from 170 million or so T cells by an analysis. Unique TCRs from HLA-typed donors, roughly 89 million of them, were held in an early data release.

The PCR was carried out with 60 Vbeta primers and 13 Jbeta primers. Clones were read by immunoSEQ multiplex PCR, and TCRdb kept only the in-frame ones, dropping some. The table records about 130,000 clones, around 85% of them present only once. Notes on the study in general: A prior analysis recorded that most TCR beta V segments were productive about 90% or about 30% of the time. After further analysis at a later stage, 16,951 TCR beta sequences were associated with HLA alleles at 0.05 false discovery rate.

In germline, CDR1 is MDHEN, CDR2 SYDVKM. The CDR3 contains 17 residues. V was pared by 6 bases and J by 0 bases, with 11 bases of the junction left unmatched. A word on this clone: Its antigen remains unidentified.

This receptor was obtained from a boy younger than 18 in good health and CMV-seronegative. The rearrangement joins TRBV28 to TRBJ1-5; 7 bases map to TRBD1. Source material: PBMCs. As DNA, the CDR3 is TGTGCCAGCAGACACATTACCGGGACAGATAGCAATCAGCCCCAGCATTTT. It encodes CASRHITGTDSNQPQHF.